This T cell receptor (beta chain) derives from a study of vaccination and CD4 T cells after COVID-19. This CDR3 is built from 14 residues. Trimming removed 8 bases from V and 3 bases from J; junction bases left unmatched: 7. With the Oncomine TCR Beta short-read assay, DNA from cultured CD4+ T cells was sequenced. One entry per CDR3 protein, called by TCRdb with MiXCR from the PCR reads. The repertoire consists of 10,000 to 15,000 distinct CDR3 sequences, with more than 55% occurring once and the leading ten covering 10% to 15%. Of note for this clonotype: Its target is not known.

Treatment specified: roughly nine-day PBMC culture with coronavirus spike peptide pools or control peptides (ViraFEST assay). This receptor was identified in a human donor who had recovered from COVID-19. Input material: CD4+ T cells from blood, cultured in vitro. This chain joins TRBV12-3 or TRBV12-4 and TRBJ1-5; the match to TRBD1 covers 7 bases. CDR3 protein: CASAAGTVNQPQHF. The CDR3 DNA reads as TGTGCCAGCGCCGCCGGGACAGTCAATCAGCCCCAGCATTTT.